These T cell receptor beta chains were read from a single sample in a study of cytomegalovirus exposure and HLA in healthy donors. The assay was immunoSEQ multiplex PCR, and TCRdb's table has in-frame clones only and misses some. The table records some 180,000 clones, 73% of them present only once. Sequencing used PBMCs. The receptor set was obtained from a woman aged 18-29 years in good health and CMV-seropositive. CDR3s include the opening cysteine and the closing phenylalanine or tryptophan. Each record gives: CDR3 length, V gene, J gene, CDR3 protein.

>15|TRBV9|TRBJ2-3
CASSVGTPGTDTQYF
>14|TRBV7-8|TRBJ2-1
CASSPRTSGNEQFF
>16|TRBV28|TRBJ1-1
CASSLWGRGIGTEAFF
>14|TRBV7-9|TRBJ1-4
CSSSPPGGNEKLFF
>15|TRBV30|TRBJ2-3
CAWSVGSGSTDTQYF
>15|TRBV27|TRBJ2-7
CASTLSGGPSYEQYF
>15|TRBV4-1|TRBJ2-7
CASSQEQGSGYEQYF
>15|TRBV5-6|TRBJ1-1
CASSLVRAMNTEAFF
>14|TRBV7-2|TRBJ2-5
CASSLALAVETQYF
>13|TRBV7-8|TRBJ2-7
CASSLSQSYEQYF
>17|TRBV5-5|TRBJ2-1
CASSLGPYSGGANEQFF
>13|TRBV7-3|TRBJ1-1
CASSLDRATGAFF
>15|TRBV5-1|TRBJ1-6
CASSLGELDNSPLHF
>13|TRBV30|TRBJ1-1
CAWISGPNTEAFF
>15|TRBV4-1|TRBJ2-5
CASSQALAGSETQYF
>15|TRBV10-3|TRBJ1-1
CAISEGNRANTEAFF
>14|TRBV30|TRBJ2-7
CACDRGSNLGEQYF
>14|TRBV30|TRBJ2-5
CAWSGQGPQETQYF
>12|TRBV11-3|TRBJ1-1
CASSLTGSEAFF
>11|TRBV6-5|TRBJ1-4
CASSFSQGWFF
>14|TRBV27|TRBJ2-7
CASSSGGSSYEQYF
>11|TRBV6-1|TRBJ2-3
CASRAGDTQYF
>15|TRBV15|TRBJ2-7
CATSREGGAPYEQYF
>15|TRBV2|TRBJ1-1
CASRDSTGLNTEAFF
>15|TRBV7-8|TRBJ1-1
CASRSNREWDTEAFF
>15|TRBV5-1|TRBJ1-3
CASSGQENSGNTIYF
>12|TRBV28|TRBJ1-3
CASSIAGNTIYF
>16|TRBV4-1|TRBJ2-5
CASSQVGSYGKETQYF
>16|TRBV6-5|TRBJ2-7
CASSYSSSGGNYEQYF
>16|TRBV7-9|TRBJ2-7
CASSLAKAGASREQYF
>13|TRBV5-6|TRBJ1-2
CASSPGQTYGYTF
>18|TRBV4-3|TRBJ1-2
CASSQEVGGASSNYGYTF
>13|TRBV28|TRBJ1-1
CASTKPGTGEAFF
>13|TRBV6-1|TRBJ1-1
CASSAGENTEAFF
>11|TRBV5-1|TRBJ2-3
CASSLSDTQYF
>14|TRBV5-1|TRBJ2-7
CASSLVQGNYEQYF
>10|TRBV4-2|TRBJ1-4
CAPSREKLFF
>15|TRBV7-2|TRBJ2-5
CASRTGQPFQETQYF
>15|TRBV19|TRBJ1-1
CASSITGGAGTEAFF
>11|TRBV25-1|TRBJ2-7
CASSDQYEQYF
>15|TRBV28|TRBJ1-1
CASSLPQGSDFEAFF
>14|TRBV6-5|TRBJ2-1
CASSPQTSGNEQFF
>11|TRBV27|TRBJ2-7
CASSFREEQYF
>15|TRBV15|TRBJ1-1
CATSRDQGGNTEAFF
>13|TRBV10-3|TRBJ2-7
CAISPGHTYEQYF
>15|TRBV7-9|TRBJ1-4
CASSSGDRGHGKLFF
>15|TRBV7-2|TRBJ2-1
CASSFRLAGHNEQFF
>14|TRBV28|TRBJ1-2
CASSNDRGLNGYTF